This T cell receptor (beta chain) was sequenced during a study of vaccination and CD4 T cells after COVID-19. This clonotype was found a few times. What it recognizes is unknown. An Oncomine TCR Beta short-read assay was used to sequence the DNA from cultured CD4+ T cells. TCRdb ran MiXCR on the PCR reads and lists one entry per CDR3 protein. The sample consists of tens of thousands of distinct CDR3 sequences, about 40% of them appearing once. Germline V gene sequence: CDR1 MNHEY, CDR2 SVGEGT. The CDR3 loop spans 16 amino acids. After removal of 5 bases from V and 4 bases from J, the junction contained 14 bases not matched to a gene. Regarding treatment: approximately 9-day PBMC culture with coronavirus spike peptide pools or control peptides (ViraFEST assay). ViraFEST expanded antigen-specific T cells with peptide pools, then sequenced TCRs. The authors isolated CD4+ T cells by negative selection after nine to eleven days of culture.

V is TRBV6-2 or TRBV6-3 and J is TRBJ2-7, with 7 positions matching TRBD2. The source material was CD4+ T cells from blood, cultured in vitro, sampled after SARS-CoV-2 vaccination. This sequence was found in a human donor who had recovered from COVID-19. CDR3 residues: CASSPILSGRGYEQYF. The CDR3 coding sequence is TGTGCCAGCAGTCCAATTCTTAGCGGGCGAGGTTACGAGCAGTACTTC.